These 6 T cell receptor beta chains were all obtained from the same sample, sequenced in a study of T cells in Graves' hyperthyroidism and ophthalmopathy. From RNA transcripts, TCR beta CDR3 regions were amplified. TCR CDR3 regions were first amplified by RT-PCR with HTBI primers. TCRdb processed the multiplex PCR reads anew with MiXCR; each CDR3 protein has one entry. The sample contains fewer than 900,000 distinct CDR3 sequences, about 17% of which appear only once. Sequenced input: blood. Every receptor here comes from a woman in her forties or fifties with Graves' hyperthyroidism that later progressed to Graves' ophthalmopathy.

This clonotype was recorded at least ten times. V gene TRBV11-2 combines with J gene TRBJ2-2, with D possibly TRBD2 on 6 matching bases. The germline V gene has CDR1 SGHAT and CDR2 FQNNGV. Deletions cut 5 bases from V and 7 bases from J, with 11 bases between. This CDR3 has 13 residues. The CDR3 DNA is TGTGCCAGCAGCGTCCCCGGGGGCGGGGAGCTGTTTTTT. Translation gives CASSVPGGGELFF.

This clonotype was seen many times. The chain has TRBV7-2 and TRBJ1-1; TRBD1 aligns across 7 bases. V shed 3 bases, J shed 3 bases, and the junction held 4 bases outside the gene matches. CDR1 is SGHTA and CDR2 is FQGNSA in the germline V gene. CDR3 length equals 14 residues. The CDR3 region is CASSLQGGHTEAFF. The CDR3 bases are TGTGCCAGCAGCTTGCAGGGGGGGCACACTGAAGCTTTCTTT.

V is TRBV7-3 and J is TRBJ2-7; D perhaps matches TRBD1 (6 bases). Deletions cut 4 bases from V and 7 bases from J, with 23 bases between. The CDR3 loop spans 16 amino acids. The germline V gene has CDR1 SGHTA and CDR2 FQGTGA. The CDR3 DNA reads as TGTGCCAGCAGCTCCGGAGCCCGGGACACCCCAGGGGAGCAGTACTTC. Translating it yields CASSSGARDTPGEQYF.

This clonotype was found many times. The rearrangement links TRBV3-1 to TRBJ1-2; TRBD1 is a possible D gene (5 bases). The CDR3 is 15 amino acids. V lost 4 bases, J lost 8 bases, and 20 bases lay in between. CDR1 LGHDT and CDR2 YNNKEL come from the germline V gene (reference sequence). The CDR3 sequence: CASSPSPQGLEGYTF. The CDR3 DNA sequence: TGTGCCAGCAGCCCGAGCCCGCAGGGTTTGGAGGGCTACACCTTC.

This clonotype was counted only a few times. CDR3 sequence reads: CSARGGTGDYGYTF. CDR3 sequence (DNA): TGCAGTGCTAGAGGTGGGACAGGGGACTATGGCTACACCTTC. The V and J genes are TRBV20-1 and TRBJ1-2; TRBD1 agrees at 10 bases. The length of the CDR3 is 14 residues. V lost 1 base, J lost 3 bases, and 2 bases stayed unmatched. Germline-derived CDR1 and CDR2 are DFQATT and SNEGSKA (reference sequence).

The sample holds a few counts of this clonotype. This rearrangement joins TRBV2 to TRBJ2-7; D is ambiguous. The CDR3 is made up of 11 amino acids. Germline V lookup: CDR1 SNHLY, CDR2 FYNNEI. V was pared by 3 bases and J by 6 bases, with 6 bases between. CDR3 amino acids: CASSERTEQYF. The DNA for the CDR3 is TGTGCCAGCAGTGAGAGAACCGAGCAGTACTTC. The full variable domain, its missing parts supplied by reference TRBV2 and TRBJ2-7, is EPEVTQTPSHQVTQMGQEVILRCVPISNHLYFYWYRQILGQKVEFLVSFYNNEISEKSEIFDDQFSVERPDGSNFTLKIRSTKLEDSAMYFCASSERTEQYFGPGTRLTVT.